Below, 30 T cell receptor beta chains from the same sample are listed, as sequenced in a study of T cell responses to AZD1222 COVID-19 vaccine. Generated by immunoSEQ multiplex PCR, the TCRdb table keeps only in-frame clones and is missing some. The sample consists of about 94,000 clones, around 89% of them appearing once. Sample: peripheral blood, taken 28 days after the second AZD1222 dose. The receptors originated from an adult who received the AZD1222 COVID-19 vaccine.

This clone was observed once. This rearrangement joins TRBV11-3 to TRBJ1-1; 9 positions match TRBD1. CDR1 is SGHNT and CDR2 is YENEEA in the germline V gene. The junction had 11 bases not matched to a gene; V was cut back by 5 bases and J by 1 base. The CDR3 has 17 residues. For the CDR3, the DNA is TGTGCCAGCAGCAATTACGGGACAGGGAGCGGGAACACTGAAGCTTTCTTT. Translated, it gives CASSNYGTGSGNTEAFF.

CDR3 DNA sequence: TGTGCCAGCAGCCAATGGACAGGGCTTAACACTGAAGCTTTCTTT. It codes for CASSQWTGLNTEAFF. This chain uses TRBV6-5 with TRBJ1-1; 8 nucleotides align to TRBD1. V was clipped by 6 bases and J by 2 bases; unmatched bases: 8. CDR1 and CDR2 from the germline V gene are MNHEY and SVGAGI. This CDR3 contains 15 residues.

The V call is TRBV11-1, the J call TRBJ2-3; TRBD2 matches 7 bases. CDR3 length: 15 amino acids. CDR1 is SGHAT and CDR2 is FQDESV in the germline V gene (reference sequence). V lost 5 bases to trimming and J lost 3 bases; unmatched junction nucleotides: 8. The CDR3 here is CASSDLAAFTDTQYF. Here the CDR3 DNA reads TGTGCCAGCAGCGATCTAGCGGCCTTTACAGATACGCAGTATTTT.

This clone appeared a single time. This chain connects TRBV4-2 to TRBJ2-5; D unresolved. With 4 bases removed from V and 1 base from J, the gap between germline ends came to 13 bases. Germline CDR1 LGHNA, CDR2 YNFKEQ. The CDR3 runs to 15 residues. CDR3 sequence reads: CASSREIWAQETQYF. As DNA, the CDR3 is TGTGCCAGCAGCCGAGAGATATGGGCCCAAGAGACCCAGTACTTC.

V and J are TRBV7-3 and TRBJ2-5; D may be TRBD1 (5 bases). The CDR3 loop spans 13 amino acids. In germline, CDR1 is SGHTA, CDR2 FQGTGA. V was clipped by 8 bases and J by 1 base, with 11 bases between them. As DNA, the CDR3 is TGTGCCAGCTCGAGACAGCCCCAAGAGACCCAGTACTTC. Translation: CASSRQPQETQYF.

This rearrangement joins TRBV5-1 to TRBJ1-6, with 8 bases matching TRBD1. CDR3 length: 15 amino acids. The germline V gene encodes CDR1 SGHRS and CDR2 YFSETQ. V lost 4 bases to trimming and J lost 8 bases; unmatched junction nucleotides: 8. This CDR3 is CASSESDREDSPLHF. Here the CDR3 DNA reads TGCGCCAGCAGCGAGTCGGACAGGGAGGATTCACCCCTCCACTTT.

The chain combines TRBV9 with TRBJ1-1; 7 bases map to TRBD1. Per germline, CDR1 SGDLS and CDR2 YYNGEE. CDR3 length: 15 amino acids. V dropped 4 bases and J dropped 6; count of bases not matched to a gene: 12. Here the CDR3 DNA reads TGTGCCAGCAGCCTCCAGGGACAGAAATTCTCTGAAGCTTTCTTT. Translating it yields CASSLQGQKFSEAFF.

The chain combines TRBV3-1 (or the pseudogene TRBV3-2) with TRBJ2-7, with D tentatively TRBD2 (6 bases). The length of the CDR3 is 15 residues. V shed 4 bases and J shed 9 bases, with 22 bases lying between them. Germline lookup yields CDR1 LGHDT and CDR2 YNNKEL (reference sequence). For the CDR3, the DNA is TGTGCCAGCAGCCGCAGCCCGGGGGAAACCAAAGGGCAGTACTTC. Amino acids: CASSRSPGETKGQYF.

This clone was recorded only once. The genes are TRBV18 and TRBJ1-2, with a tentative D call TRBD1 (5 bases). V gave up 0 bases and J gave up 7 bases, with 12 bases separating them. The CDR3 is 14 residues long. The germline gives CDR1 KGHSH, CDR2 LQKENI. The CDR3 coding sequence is TGTGCCAGCTCACCACCGGGGGAATTCGGTGGCTACACCTTC. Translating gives CASSPPGEFGGYTF.

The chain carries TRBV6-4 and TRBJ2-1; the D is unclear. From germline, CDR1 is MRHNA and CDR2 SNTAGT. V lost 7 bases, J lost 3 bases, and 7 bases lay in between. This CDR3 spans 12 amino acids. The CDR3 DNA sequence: TGTGCCAGCAAGGGATACTACAATGAGCAGTTCTTC. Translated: CASKGYYNEQFF.

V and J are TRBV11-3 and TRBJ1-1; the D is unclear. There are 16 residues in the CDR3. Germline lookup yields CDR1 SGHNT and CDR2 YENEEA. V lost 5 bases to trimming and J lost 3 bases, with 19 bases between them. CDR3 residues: CASSRAVDLRDTEAFF. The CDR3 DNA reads TGTGCCAGCAGCCGAGCGGTGGACCTCCGGGACACTGAAGCTTTCTTT.

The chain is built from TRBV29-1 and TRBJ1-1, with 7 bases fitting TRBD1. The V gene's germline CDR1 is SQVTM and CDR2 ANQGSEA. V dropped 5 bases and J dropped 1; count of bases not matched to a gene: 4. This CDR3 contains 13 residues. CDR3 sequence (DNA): TGCAGCGTTTTTCAGGGGGGGAACACTGAAGCTTTCTTT. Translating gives CSVFQGGNTEAFF. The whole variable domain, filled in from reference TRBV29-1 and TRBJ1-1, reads SAVISQKPSRDICQRGTSLTIQCQVDSQVTMMFWYRQQPGQSLTLIATANQGSEATYESGFVIDKFPISRPNLTFSTLTVSNMSPEDSSIYLCSVFQGGNTEAFFGQGTRLTVV.

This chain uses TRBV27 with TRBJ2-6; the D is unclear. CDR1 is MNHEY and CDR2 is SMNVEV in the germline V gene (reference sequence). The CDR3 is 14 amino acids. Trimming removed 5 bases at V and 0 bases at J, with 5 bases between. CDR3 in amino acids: CASSPYSGANVLTF. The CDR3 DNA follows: TGTGCCAGCAGTCCCTACTCTGGGGCCAACGTCCTGACTTTC.

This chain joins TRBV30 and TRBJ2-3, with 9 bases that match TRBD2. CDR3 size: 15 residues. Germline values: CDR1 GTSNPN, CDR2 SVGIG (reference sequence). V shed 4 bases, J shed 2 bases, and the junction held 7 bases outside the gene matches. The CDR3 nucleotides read TGTGCCTGGAAACTTGGCGGGAGGGCCACAGATACGCAGTATTTT. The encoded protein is CAWKLGGRATDTQYF.

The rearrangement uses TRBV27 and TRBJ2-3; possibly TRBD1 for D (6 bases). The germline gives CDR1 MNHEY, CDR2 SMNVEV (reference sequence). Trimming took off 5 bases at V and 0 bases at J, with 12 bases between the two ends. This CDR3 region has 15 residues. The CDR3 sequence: CASSGQSTSTDTQYF. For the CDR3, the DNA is TGTGCCAGCAGTGGACAGTCGACTAGCACAGATACGCAGTATTTT.

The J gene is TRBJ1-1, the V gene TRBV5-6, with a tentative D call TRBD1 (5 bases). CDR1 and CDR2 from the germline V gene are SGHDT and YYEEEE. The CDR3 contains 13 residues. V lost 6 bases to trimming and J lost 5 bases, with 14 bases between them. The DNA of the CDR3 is TGTGCCAGCACCTGGGGGGGGGAGACTGAAGCTTTCTTT. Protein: CASTWGGETEAFF.

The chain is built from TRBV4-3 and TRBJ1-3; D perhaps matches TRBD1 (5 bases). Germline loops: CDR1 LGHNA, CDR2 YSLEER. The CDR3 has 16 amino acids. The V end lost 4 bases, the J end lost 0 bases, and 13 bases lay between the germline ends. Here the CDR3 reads CASSRTGRPSGNTIYF. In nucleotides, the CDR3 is TGCGCCAGCAGCCGCACGGGACGACCCTCTGGAAACACCATATATTTT.

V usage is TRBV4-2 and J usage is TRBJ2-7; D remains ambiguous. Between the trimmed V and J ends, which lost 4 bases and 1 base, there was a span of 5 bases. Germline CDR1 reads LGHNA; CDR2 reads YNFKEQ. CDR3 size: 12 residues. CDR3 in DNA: TGTGCCAGCAGCCCTCCGTCCTACGAGCAGTACTTC. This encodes CASSPPSYEQYF.

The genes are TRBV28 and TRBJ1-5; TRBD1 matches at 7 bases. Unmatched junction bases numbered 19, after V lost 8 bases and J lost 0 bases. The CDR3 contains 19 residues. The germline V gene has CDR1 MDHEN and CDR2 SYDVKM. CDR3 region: CASGSGGGPFGDSNQPQHF. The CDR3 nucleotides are TGTGCCAGCGGCTCGGGAGGGGGCCCGTTTGGTGATAGCAATCAGCCCCAGCATTTT.

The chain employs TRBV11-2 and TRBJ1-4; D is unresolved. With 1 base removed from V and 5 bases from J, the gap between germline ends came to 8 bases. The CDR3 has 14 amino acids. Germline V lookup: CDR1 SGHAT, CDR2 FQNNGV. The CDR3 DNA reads TGTGCCAGCAGCTTAGGGGCGGGGAATGAAAAACTGTTTTTT. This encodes CASSLGAGNEKLFF.

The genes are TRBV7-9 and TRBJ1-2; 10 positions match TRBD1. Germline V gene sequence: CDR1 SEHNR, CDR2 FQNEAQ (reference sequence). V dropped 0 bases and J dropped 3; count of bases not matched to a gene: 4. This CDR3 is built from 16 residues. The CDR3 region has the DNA TGTGCCAGCAGCTTAGCGTCCGGACAGGGGGACTATGGCTACACCTTC. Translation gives CASSLASGQGDYGYTF.

The CDR3 DNA is TGTGCCAGCAGAGATGTCAATCAGCCCCAGCATTTT. The encoded protein is CASRDVNQPQHF. The gene calls are TRBV27 and TRBJ1-5, with no clear D. The CDR3 covers 12 residues. The V end was cut by 6 bases, the J end by 3 bases, with 6 bases between. CDR1 and CDR2 from the germline V gene are MNHEY and SMNVEV (reference sequence).

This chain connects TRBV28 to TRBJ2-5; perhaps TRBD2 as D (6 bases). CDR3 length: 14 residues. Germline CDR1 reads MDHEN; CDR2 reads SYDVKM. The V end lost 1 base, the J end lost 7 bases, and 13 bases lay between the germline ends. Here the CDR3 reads CASSLFGGDGTQYF. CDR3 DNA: TGTGCCAGCAGTTTATTCGGGGGAGACGGGACCCAGTACTTC.

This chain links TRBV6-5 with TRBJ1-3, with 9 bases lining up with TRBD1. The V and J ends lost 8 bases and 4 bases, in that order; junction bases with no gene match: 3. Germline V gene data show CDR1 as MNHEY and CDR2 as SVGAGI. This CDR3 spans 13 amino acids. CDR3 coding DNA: TGTGCCAGCGGACAGGGGTTCGGAAACACCATATATTTT. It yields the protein CASGQGFGNTIYF.

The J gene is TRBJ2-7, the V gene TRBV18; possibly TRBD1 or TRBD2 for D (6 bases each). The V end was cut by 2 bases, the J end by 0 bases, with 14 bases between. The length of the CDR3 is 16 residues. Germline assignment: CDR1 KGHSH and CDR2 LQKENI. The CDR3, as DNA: TGTGCCAGCTCACCAGTCGGGGGCAGGGTCTCCTACGAGCAGTACTTC. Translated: CASSPVGGRVSYEQYF.

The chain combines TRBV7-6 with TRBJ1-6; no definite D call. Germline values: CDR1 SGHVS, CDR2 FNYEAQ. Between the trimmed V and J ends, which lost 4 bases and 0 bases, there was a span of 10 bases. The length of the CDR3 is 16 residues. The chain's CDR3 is CASSSGLSSYNSPLHF. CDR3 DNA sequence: TGTGCCAGCAGCTCGGGCCTAAGCTCCTATAATTCACCCCTCCACTTT.

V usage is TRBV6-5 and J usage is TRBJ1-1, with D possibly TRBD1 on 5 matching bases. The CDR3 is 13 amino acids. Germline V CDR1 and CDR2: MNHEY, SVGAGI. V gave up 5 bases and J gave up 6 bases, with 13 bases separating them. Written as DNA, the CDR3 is TGTGCCAGCAGTCCCAGTTTGGGGGCTGAAGCTTTCTTT. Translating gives CASSPSLGAEAFF.

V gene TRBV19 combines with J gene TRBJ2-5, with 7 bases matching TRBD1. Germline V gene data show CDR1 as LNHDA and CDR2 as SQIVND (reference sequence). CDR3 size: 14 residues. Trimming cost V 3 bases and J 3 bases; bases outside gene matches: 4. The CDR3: CASSIWGTEETQYF. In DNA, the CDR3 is TGTGCCAGTAGTATTTGGGGGACAGAAGAGACCCAGTACTTC.

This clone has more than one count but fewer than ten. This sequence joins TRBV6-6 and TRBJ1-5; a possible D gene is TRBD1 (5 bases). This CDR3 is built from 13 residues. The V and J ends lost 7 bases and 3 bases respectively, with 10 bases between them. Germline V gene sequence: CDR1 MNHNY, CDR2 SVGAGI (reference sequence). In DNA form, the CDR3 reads TGTGCCAGCAACCGGGGGATCAATCAGCCCCAGCATTTT. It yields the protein CASNRGINQPQHF.

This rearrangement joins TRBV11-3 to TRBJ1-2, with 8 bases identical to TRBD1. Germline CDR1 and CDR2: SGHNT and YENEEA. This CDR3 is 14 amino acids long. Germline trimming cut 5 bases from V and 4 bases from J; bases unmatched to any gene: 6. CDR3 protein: CASSPRQGLYGYTF. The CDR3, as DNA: TGTGCCAGCAGCCCAAGACAGGGGCTCTATGGCTACACCTTC.